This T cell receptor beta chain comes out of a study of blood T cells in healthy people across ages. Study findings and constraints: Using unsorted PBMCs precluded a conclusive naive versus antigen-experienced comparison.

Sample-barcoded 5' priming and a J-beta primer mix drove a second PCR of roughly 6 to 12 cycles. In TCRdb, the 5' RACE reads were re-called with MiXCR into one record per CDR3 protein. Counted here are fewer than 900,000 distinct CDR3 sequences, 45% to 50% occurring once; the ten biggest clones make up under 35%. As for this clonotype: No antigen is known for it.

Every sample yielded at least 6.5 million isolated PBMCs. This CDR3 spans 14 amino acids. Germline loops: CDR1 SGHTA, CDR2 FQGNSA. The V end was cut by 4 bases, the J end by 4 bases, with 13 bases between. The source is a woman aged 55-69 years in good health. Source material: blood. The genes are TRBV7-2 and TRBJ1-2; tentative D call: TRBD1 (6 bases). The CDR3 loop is CASSSTWTVYGYTF. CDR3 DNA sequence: TGTGCCAGCAGCTCCACGTGGACAGTCTATGGCTACACCTTC. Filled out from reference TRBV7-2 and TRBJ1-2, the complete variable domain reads GAGVSQSPSNKVTEKGKDVELRCDPISGHTALYWYRQSLGQGLEFLIYFQGNSAPDKSGLPSDRFSAERTGGSVSTLTIQRTQQEDSAVYLCASSSTWTVYGYTFGSGTRLTVV.